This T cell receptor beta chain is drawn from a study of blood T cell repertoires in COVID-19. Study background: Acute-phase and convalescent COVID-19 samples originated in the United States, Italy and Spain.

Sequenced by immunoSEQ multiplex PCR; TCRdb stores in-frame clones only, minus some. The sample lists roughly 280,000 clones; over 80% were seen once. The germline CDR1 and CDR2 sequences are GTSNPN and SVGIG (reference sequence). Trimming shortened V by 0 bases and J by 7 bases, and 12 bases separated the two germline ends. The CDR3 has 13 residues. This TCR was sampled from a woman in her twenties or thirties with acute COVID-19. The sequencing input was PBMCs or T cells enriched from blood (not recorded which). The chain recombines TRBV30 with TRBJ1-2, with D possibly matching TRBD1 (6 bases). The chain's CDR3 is CAWSVGQISGYTF. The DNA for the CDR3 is TGTGCCTGGAGTGTAGGACAGATATCTGGCTACACCTTC.